This T cell receptor (beta chain) was identified during a study of shared clonotypes between healthy human individuals. General observations from the study: Several donors held about 5% of naive CD4 clonotypes in common. Sampling covered nothing but blood. Tissue TCR repertoires likely differ from those found in blood. Across subsets, estimated richness was generally greater for naive than for memory populations.

In the authors' workflow: Filtering differed for immunoSEQ, which gave only junction sequences without quality scores. Sequenced by immunoSEQ multiplex PCR; TCRdb stores in-frame clones only, minus some. V and J calls plus clone size are reproduced from that table; the DNA served to infer D and trimming. The top ten clones hold 1.4% of a sample with about 1 million clones, around 74% of them seen once. CDR1 and CDR2 from the germline V gene are SGHDT and YYEEEE. The CDR3 totals 14 residues. V dropped 2 bases and J dropped 14 bases, with 20 bases sitting between them. Points on this clone: Its antigen is unidentified.

Sequenced sample: memory CD4+ T cells sorted from blood. Subset described: CD45RA-negative fraction. This chain connects TRBV5-6 to TRBJ1-3; D gene unclear. This TCR derives from a man aged 18 to 29 in good health. The CDR3 sequence is CASSFDGFETSVYF. The CDR3 nucleotides are TGTGCCAGCAGCTTCGATGGTTTCGAGACAAGCGTATATTTT.